This T cell receptor beta chain appears in the sequencing data of a study of T cells in localized non-small cell lung cancer. V lost 6 bases, J lost 7 bases, and 10 bases stayed unmatched. This CDR3 is 15 amino acids long. Germline V CDR1 and CDR2: MNHEY, SVGAGI. Sequenced by immunoSEQ multiplex PCR; TCRdb stores in-frame clones only, minus some. The sample lists around 22,000 clones; approximately 88% were seen once. Study-wide results and limits: Measurement of T cell clonality placed uninvolved adjacent lung highest, above the level in tumor.

As for this clone: Its antigen is undetermined.

The chain combines TRBV6-5 with TRBJ2-5; 11 nucleotides agree with TRBD1. The sequence came from a woman aged 35 to 75 with stage III lung adenocarcinoma. The source was peripheral blood mononuclear cells, collected before any cancer treatment. The CDR3 DNA follows: TGTGCCAGCAGCAAGGACAGGGGGCAATTGGGGACCCAGTACTTC. Translated: CASSKDRGQLGTQYF.